A selection of T cell receptor beta chains follows, all from one sample in a study of cytomegalovirus exposure and HLA in healthy donors. The data were produced by immunoSEQ multiplex PCR, yet TCRdb's version contains in-frame clones alone and is incomplete. Found here are some 150,000 clones, 65% to 75% of them singletons; the top ten hold roughly 2.5%. The sequencing input was PBMCs. These receptors were obtained from a human donor in good health. The CDR3 runs from the conserved cysteine through the conserved F or W. Each record gives: D gene, clone size, J gene, V gene, CDR3 protein, CDR3 DNA. A D gene is named only where the DNA matches it firmly. Where a row states a size, it is once, few, many or the class of an expanded clone; other rows omit it.

d_call: NA
clone_size: few
j_call: TRBJ1-5
v_call: TRBV7-9
cdr3_aa: CASSLDRQPQHF
cdr3_nt: TGTGCCAGCAGCTTAGACCGGCAGCCCCAGCATTTT

d_call: NA
clone_size: NA
j_call: TRBJ2-1
v_call: TRBV10-3
cdr3_aa: CAISERLGAHNEQFF
cdr3_nt: TGTGCCATCAGTGAGCGGTTGGGGGCTCACAATGAGCAGTTCTTC

d_call: TRBD2
clone_size: NA
j_call: TRBJ2-3
v_call: TRBV30
cdr3_aa: CAWTTGLAGSADTQYF
cdr3_nt: TGTGCCTGGACCACCGGACTAGCGGGGAGCGCGGATACGCAGTATTTT

d_call: TRBD1
clone_size: once
j_call: TRBJ2-5
v_call: TRBV19
cdr3_aa: CASSDDGTVQETQYF
cdr3_nt: TGTGCCAGTAGCGACGATGGGACAGTCCAAGAGACCCAGTACTTC

d_call: NA
clone_size: NA
j_call: TRBJ2-7
v_call: TRBV11-2
cdr3_aa: CASSPTESSYEQYF
cdr3_nt: TGTGCCAGCAGCCCGACAGAGAGCTCCTACGAGCAGTACTTC

d_call: TRBD2
clone_size: NA
j_call: TRBJ2-1
v_call: TRBV4-1
cdr3_aa: CASSPTGLAGYNEQFF
cdr3_nt: TGCGCCAGCAGCCCCACCGGACTAGCGGGCTACAATGAGCAGTTCTTC

d_call: NA
clone_size: NA
j_call: TRBJ2-2
v_call: TRBV30
cdr3_aa: CAWSVLRYTGELFF
cdr3_nt: TGTGCCTGGAGTGTCCTCAGGTACACCGGGGAGCTGTTTTTT

d_call: TRBD1
clone_size: few
j_call: TRBJ2-3
v_call: TRBV29-1
cdr3_aa: CSVTDRGRVTDTQYF
cdr3_nt: TGCAGCGTAACGGACAGGGGGCGGGTTACAGATACGCAGTATTTT

d_call: TRBD2
clone_size: NA
j_call: TRBJ2-3
v_call: TRBV18
cdr3_aa: CASCSLAGGQGTQYF
cdr3_nt: TGTGCCAGCTGTTCCCTAGCGGGGGGGCAAGGTACGCAGTATTTT

d_call: NA
clone_size: NA
j_call: TRBJ2-1
v_call: TRBV4-1
cdr3_aa: CASSQEAVDNEQFF
cdr3_nt: TGCGCCAGCAGCCAAGAAGCGGTGGACAATGAGCAGTTCTTC

d_call: NA
clone_size: NA
j_call: TRBJ2-7
v_call: TRBV7-8
cdr3_aa: CASSLRDSYEQYF
cdr3_nt: TGTGCCAGCAGCCTGCGGGACTCCTACGAGCAGTACTTC

d_call: NA
clone_size: NA
j_call: TRBJ1-6
v_call: TRBV2
cdr3_aa: CASSFRYSAPDSPLHF
cdr3_nt: TGTGCCAGCAGTTTCAGGTATTCGGCCCCCGATTCACCCCTCCACTTT

d_call: TRBD1
clone_size: NA
j_call: TRBJ2-3
v_call: TRBV5-1
cdr3_aa: CASSPPGQGKAGTQYF
cdr3_nt: TGCGCCAGCAGCCCCCCGGGACAGGGGAAGGCTGGTACGCAGTATTTT

d_call: NA
clone_size: once
j_call: TRBJ1-5
v_call: TRBV19
cdr3_aa: CASRHPGQGSGNQPQHF
cdr3_nt: TGTGCCAGTAGACATCCCGGCCAGGGTTCGGGCAATCAGCCCCAGCATTTT

d_call: TRBD1
clone_size: once
j_call: TRBJ2-3
v_call: TRBV5-4
cdr3_aa: CASSPPQGNTDTQYF
cdr3_nt: TGTGCCAGCAGCCCACCACAGGGGAACACAGATACGCAGTATTTT

d_call: NA
clone_size: NA
j_call: TRBJ2-7
v_call: TRBV21-1
cdr3_aa: CASSPWRGVESYEQYF
cdr3_nt: TGTGCCAGCAGCCCTTGGCGGGGGGTAGAAAGCTACGAGCAGTACTTC

d_call: NA
clone_size: NA
j_call: TRBJ1-1
v_call: TRBV30
cdr3_aa: CAWSGGRGWTEAFF
cdr3_nt: TGTGCCTGGAGCGGCGGCCGGGGATGGACTGAAGCTTTCTTT

d_call: TRBD1
clone_size: NA
j_call: TRBJ1-1
v_call: TRBV4-1
cdr3_aa: CASSQDGQGWNTEAFF
cdr3_nt: TGCGCCAGCAGCCAAGATGGACAGGGTTGGAACACTGAAGCTTTCTTT

d_call: NA
clone_size: few
j_call: TRBJ2-7
v_call: TRBV7-3
cdr3_aa: CASSPGAGNEQYF
cdr3_nt: TGTGCCAGCAGCCCAGGGGCAGGGAACGAGCAGTACTTC

d_call: NA
clone_size: few
j_call: TRBJ2-3
v_call: TRBV4-3
cdr3_aa: CASSQDRAGRTDTQYF
cdr3_nt: TGCGCCAGCAGCCAAGATCGGGCAGGGCGCACAGATACGCAGTATTTT

d_call: TRBD1
clone_size: NA
j_call: TRBJ2-7
v_call: TRBV7-2
cdr3_aa: CASSLATGRAYEQYF
cdr3_nt: TGTGCCAGCAGCTTAGCGACAGGGAGAGCCTACGAGCAGTACTTC

d_call: NA
clone_size: once
j_call: TRBJ1-1
v_call: TRBV2
cdr3_aa: CASSSREMNTEAFF
cdr3_nt: TGTGCCAGCAGTTCAAGAGAGATGAACACTGAAGCTTTCTTT

d_call: TRBD2
clone_size: NA
j_call: TRBJ2-7
v_call: TRBV13
cdr3_aa: CASSQRLAGGREQYF
cdr3_nt: TGTGCCAGCAGCCAGAGACTAGCGGGGGGGCGCGAGCAGTACTTC

d_call: TRBD2
clone_size: NA
j_call: TRBJ2-3
v_call: TRBV6-1
cdr3_aa: CASRPGTSGGDTQYF
cdr3_nt: TGTGCCAGCAGGCCCGGGACTAGCGGGGGAGATACGCAGTATTTT

d_call: TRBD1
clone_size: NA
j_call: TRBJ1-1
v_call: TRBV5-1
cdr3_aa: CASSLWTGNTEAFF
cdr3_nt: TGCGCCAGCAGCTTATGGACAGGGAACACTGAAGCTTTCTTT

d_call: NA
clone_size: few
j_call: TRBJ1-2
v_call: TRBV19
cdr3_aa: CASSQQGSYGYTF
cdr3_nt: TGTGCCAGTAGCCAACAGGGCTCCTATGGCTACACCTTC

d_call: NA
clone_size: NA
j_call: TRBJ1-2
v_call: TRBV7-9
cdr3_aa: CASSWADFSVYGYTF
cdr3_nt: TGTGCCAGCAGCTGGGCGGACTTTTCGGTCTATGGCTACACCTTC

d_call: NA
clone_size: NA
j_call: TRBJ1-5
v_call: TRBV30
cdr3_aa: CAWSPTGFNQPQHF
cdr3_nt: TGTGCCTGGAGTCCAACAGGGTTCAATCAGCCCCAGCATTTT

d_call: NA
clone_size: few
j_call: TRBJ1-1
v_call: TRBV10-3
cdr3_aa: CAIGIYRARGGHSTEAFF
cdr3_nt: TGTGCCATCGGAATATATCGGGCCAGGGGAGGGCATTCCACTGAAGCTTTCTTT

d_call: TRBD2
clone_size: NA
j_call: TRBJ2-5
v_call: TRBV6-4
cdr3_aa: CASSPGGKETQYF
cdr3_nt: TGTGCCAGCAGCCCCGGGGGGAAAGAGACCCAGTACTTC

d_call: TRBD1
clone_size: few
j_call: TRBJ1-1
v_call: TRBV28
cdr3_aa: CASSDRGTEAFF
cdr3_nt: TGTGCCAGCTCGGACAGGGGCACTGAAGCTTTCTTT

d_call: NA
clone_size: NA
j_call: TRBJ1-5
v_call: TRBV7-6
cdr3_aa: CASSPTGVQPQHF
cdr3_nt: TGTGCCAGCAGCCCGACGGGGGTGCAGCCCCAGCATTTT

d_call: TRBD1
clone_size: NA
j_call: TRBJ1-4
v_call: TRBV7-9
cdr3_aa: CASRSTGGSEKLFF
cdr3_nt: TGTGCCAGCAGGTCGACAGGGGGCAGTGAAAAACTGTTTTTT

d_call: NA
clone_size: NA
j_call: TRBJ1-5
v_call: TRBV7-2
cdr3_aa: CASSLAGGGGGNQPQHF
cdr3_nt: TGTGCCAGCAGCTTAGCGGGGGGAGGTGGAGGCAATCAGCCCCAGCATTTT

d_call: TRBD2
clone_size: NA
j_call: TRBJ2-2
v_call: TRBV5-4
cdr3_aa: CASSFPGLAMAGELFF
cdr3_nt: TGTGCCAGCAGCTTCCCGGGACTAGCGATGGCCGGGGAGCTGTTTTTT

d_call: TRBD1
clone_size: NA
j_call: TRBJ2-3
v_call: TRBV7-6
cdr3_aa: CASSPDRGGTDTQYF
cdr3_nt: TGTGCCAGCAGCCCCGACAGGGGAGGCACAGATACGCAGTATTTT

d_call: NA
clone_size: NA
j_call: TRBJ1-1
v_call: TRBV2
cdr3_aa: CASVKQGNTEAFF
cdr3_nt: TGTGCCAGCGTCAAACAGGGGAACACTGAAGCTTTCTTT

d_call: TRBD1
clone_size: NA
j_call: TRBJ2-7
v_call: TRBV2
cdr3_aa: CASKKGQGSYEQYF
cdr3_nt: TGTGCCAGCAAAAAGGGACAGGGTAGCTACGAGCAGTACTTC

d_call: TRBD1
clone_size: NA
j_call: TRBJ2-3
v_call: TRBV9
cdr3_aa: CASSAPGTGGVTDTQYF
cdr3_nt: TGTGCCAGCAGCGCGCCCGGGACAGGGGGCGTCACAGATACGCAGTATTTT

d_call: TRBD1
clone_size: NA
j_call: TRBJ2-1
v_call: TRBV11-2
cdr3_aa: CASSSIRGTGEQFF
cdr3_nt: TGTGCCAGCAGCTCTATCCGCGGGACAGGTGAGCAGTTCTTC

d_call: TRBD2
clone_size: NA
j_call: TRBJ2-7
v_call: TRBV7-8
cdr3_aa: CASSPITSEFTYEQYF
cdr3_nt: TGTGCCAGCAGCCCGATAACTAGCGAATTCACCTACGAGCAGTACTTC

d_call: NA
clone_size: NA
j_call: TRBJ1-5
v_call: TRBV29-1
cdr3_aa: CSVVSGFSNQPQHF
cdr3_nt: TGCAGCGTTGTATCCGGGTTCTCGAATCAGCCCCAGCATTTT

d_call: TRBD1
clone_size: NA
j_call: TRBJ1-4
v_call: TRBV2
cdr3_aa: CASRRTGATNEKLFF
cdr3_nt: TGTGCCAGCAGAAGGACAGGAGCAACTAATGAAAAACTGTTTTTT

d_call: TRBD2
clone_size: NA
j_call: TRBJ2-3
v_call: TRBV6-1
cdr3_aa: CASSEALAVSTDTQYF
cdr3_nt: TGTGCCAGCAGTGAAGCGCTAGCGGTAAGCACAGATACGCAGTATTTT

d_call: TRBD2
clone_size: NA
j_call: TRBJ2-3
v_call: TRBV7-9
cdr3_aa: CASSFWTSGGSTDTQYF
cdr3_nt: TGTGCCAGCAGCTTTTGGACTAGCGGGGGGAGCACAGATACGCAGTATTTT